The clone carrying this T cell receptor (beta chain) was seen repeatedly, ten times or more. Its antigen remains unidentified. Germline loops: CDR1 DFQATT, CDR2 SNEGSKA (reference sequence). The V end was cut by 5 bases, the J end by 5 bases, with 7 bases between. This CDR3 is built from 11 residues. This entry comes from a study of CD8 T cells in ankylosing spondylitis. Preparation of TCR beta libraries was done by quantitative 5'-RACE with molecular barcodes. TCRdb independently ran MiXCR on the 5' RACE reads; one entry per CDR3 protein. The repertoire includes 200,000 to 250,000 distinct CDR3 sequences, roughly a third of them detected once, and about 4.2% sits in the top ten. Study-wide results and limits: Significantly higher representation of disease-linked clones was reported for matched ankylosing spondylitis synovial fluid. A motif of several highly homologous TCR beta variants was seen as apparently characteristic of ankylosing spondylitis blood. In the blood and synovial fluid of reactive arthritis, some motif variants had been previously reported.

The chain is built from TRBV20-1 and TRBJ2-1; weak D call: TRBD1 (6 bases). The receptor was derived from a male donor with ankylosing spondylitis or in good health (not recorded which). Material: blood, either unsorted or a sorted T cell fraction (not recorded which). CDR3 loop: CSAQGHNEQFF. The CDR3 coding sequence is TGCAGTGCTCAGGGGCACAATGAGCAGTTCTTC.